The clone carrying this T cell receptor beta chain was detected only once. Its antigen remains unidentified. The data stem from a study of CD8 T cell repertoires and HIV-1 epitope variants. As for the study in general: T cells were stimulated with Twenty-five Gag and Nef peptides separately. Study-wide findings and caveats: No clonotypes responded to the TAALDMSHF plasma variant; about five recognized KF9, one HW9. Beta chains alone show antigen proliferation, not cytokine profile or function.

With V trimmed by 1 base and J by 7 bases, 10 bases remained unmatched. The germline CDR1 and CDR2 sequences are MNHNS and SASEGT. This CDR3 is 18 amino acids long. Produced via immunoSEQ multiplex PCR; TCRdb's table is partial and in-frame only. In the table there are under 6,000 clones, around 71% of which are singletons. The source is a male donor with HIV. The material sequenced was cultured CD8+ T cells derived from PBMCs. The chain is built from TRBV6-1 and TRBJ1-6; 10 nucleotides match TRBD1. The CDR3 DNA reads as TGTGCCAGCAGTGAAGATTCGGGGACAGGGGTCTACAATTCACCCCTCCACTTT. Its protein product is CASSEDSGTGVYNSPLHF.